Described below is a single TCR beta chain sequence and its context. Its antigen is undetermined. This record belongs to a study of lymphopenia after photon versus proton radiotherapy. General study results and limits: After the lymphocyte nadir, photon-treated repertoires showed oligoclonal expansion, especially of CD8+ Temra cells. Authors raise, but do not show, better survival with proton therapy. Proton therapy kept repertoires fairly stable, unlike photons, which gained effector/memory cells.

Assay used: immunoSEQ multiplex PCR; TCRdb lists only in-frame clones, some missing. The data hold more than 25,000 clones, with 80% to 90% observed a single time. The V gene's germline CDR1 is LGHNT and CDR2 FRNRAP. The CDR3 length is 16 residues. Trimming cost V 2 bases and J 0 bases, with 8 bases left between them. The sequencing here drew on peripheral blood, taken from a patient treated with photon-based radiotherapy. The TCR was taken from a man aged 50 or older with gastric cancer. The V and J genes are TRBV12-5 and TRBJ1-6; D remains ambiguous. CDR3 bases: TGTGCTAGTGGTTTGTACGTAAGCTCCTATAATTCACCCCTCCACTTT. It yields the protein CASGLYVSSYNSPLHF.